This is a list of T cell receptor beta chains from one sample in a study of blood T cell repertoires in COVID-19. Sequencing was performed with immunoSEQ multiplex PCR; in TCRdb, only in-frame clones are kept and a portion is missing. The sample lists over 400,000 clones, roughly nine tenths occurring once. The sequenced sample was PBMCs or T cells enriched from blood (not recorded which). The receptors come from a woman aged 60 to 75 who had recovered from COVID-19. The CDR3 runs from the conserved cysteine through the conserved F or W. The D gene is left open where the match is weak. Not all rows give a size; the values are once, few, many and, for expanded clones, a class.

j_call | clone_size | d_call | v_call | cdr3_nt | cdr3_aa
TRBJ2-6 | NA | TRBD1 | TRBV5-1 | TGCGCCAGCAGCCACGCTCGGGACAGGGGTTATCCCCCTGGGGCCAACGTCCTGACTTTC | CASSHARDRGYPPGANVLTF
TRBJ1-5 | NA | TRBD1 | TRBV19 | TGTGCCAGCCAGGACAGGGGGTATCAGCCCCAGCATTTT | CASQDRGYQPQHF
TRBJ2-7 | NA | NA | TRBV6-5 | TGTGCCAGCAAGGGGGGGCAGCTCCCGGGATACGAGCAGTACTTC | CASKGGQLPGYEQYF
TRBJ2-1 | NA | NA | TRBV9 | TGTGCCAGCAGCGCTTTCCCCTCGGGGGAACGAGAGCAGTTCTTC | CASSAFPSGEREQFF
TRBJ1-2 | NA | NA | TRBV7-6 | TGTGCCAGCAGCTTAGACAGGGTCTATGGCTACACCTTC | CASSLDRVYGYTF
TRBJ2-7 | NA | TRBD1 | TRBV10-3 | TGTGCCATCAGTGAGGGGACAGGGGGCCCCTACGAGCAGTACTTC | CAISEGTGGPYEQYF
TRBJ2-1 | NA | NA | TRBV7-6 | TGTGCCAGCAGACAATACAATGAGCAGTTCTTC | CASRQYNEQFF
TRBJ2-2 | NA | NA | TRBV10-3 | TGTGCCATGCTAGCTAACGAGGGAACCGGGGAGCTGTTTTTT | CAMLANEGTGELFF
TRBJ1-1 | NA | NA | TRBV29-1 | TGCAGCGTTTTTCAGGGCAACACTGAAGCTTTCTTT | CSVFQGNTEAFF
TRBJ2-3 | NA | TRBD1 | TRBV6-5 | TGTGCCAGCAGACAGACAGGGGGAACAGATACGCAGTATTTT | CASRQTGGTDTQYF
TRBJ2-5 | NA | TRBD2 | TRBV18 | TGTGCCAGCTCACCAGGCCCCCTAGCGGGGGGGCGGGAGACCCAGTACTTC | CASSPGPLAGGRETQYF
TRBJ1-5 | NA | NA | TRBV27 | TGTGCCAGCAGTTTAAACAGGGTCAATCAGCCCCAGCATTTT | CASSLNRVNQPQHF
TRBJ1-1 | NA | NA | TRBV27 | TGTGCCAGCAGTTTAACTCGGGGGAACACTGAAGCTTTCTTT | CASSLTRGNTEAFF
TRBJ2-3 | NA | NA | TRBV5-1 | TGCGCCAGCAGCTTGTTGTGGATTTCGGGAGATACGCAGTATTTT | CASSLLWISGDTQYF
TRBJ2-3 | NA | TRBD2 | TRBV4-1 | TGCGCCAGCAGCCAAAGGGGAGGGCCTAGCACAGATACGCAGTATTTT | CASSQRGGPSTDTQYF
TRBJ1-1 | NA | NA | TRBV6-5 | TGTGCCAGTATTGTAGGGGTGAACACTGAAGCTTTCTTT | CASIVGVNTEAFF
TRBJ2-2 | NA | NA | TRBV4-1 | TGCGCCAGCAGCCCCCGAGGGGCGGGGGCCCCGTCACCCGGGGAGCTGTTTTTT | CASSPRGAGAPSPGELFF
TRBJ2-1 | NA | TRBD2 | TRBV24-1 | TGTGCCACCAGTGACCCGGGACTAGGGCCCCACAATGAGCAGTTCTTC | CATSDPGLGPHNEQFF
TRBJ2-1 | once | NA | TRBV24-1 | TGTGCCACCAGTGACCCAGGGACTCTGAATGAGCAGTTCTTC | CATSDPGTLNEQFF
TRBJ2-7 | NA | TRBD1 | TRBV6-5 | TGTGCCAGCAGTTACTCGGACAGGGGGCACGAGCAGTACTTC | CASSYSDRGHEQYF
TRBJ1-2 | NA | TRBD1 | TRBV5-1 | TGCGCCAGCAGACAGACCGGGACAGGGACCCGCTATGGCTACACCTTC | CASRQTGTGTRYGYTF
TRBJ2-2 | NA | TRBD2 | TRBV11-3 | TGTGCCAGCAGCACATGGACTAGCATTGGTCCCGGGGAGCTGTTTTTT | CASSTWTSIGPGELFF
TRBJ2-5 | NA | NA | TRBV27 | TGTGCCAGCAGTCGCTACCGGGGCGGGGGCGAATTGGAGACCCAGTACTTC | CASSRYRGGGELETQYF
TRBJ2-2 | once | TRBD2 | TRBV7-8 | TGTGCCAGCAGCTTTCTAGCGGGGGGGCCGCCCGGGGAGCTGTTTTTT | CASSFLAGGPPGELFF
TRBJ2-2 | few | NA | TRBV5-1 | TGCGCCAGCAGCTTGCCGACTCCGGACACCGGGGAGCTGTTTTTT | CASSLPTPDTGELFF
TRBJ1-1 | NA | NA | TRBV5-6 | TGTGCCAGCAGCTTGGGACTGCTTGAAGCTTTCTTT | CASSLGLLEAFF
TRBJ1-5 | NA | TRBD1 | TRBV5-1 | TGCGCCAGCAGCTTGTCGACAGGGGGCTCTCAGCCCCAGCATTTT | CASSLSTGGSQPQHF
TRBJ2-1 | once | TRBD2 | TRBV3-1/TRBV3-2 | TGTGCCAGCGGGACCCCCGGGACTAGCGCCTACAATGAGCAGTTCTTC | CASGTPGTSAYNEQFF
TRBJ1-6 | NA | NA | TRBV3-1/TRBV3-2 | TGTGCCAGCAGCCAAGTTTCAGGGGTAGGTAATTCACCCCTCCACTTT | CASSQVSGVGNSPLHF
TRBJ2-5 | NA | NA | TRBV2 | TGTGCCAGCAGTGAACTAGCTGAGACCCAGTACTTC | CASSELAETQYF
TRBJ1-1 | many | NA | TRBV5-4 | TGTGCCAGCAGCTTGGACGGGTTGGGGGGCACTGAAGCTTTCTTT | CASSLDGLGGTEAFF
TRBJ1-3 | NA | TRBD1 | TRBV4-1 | TGCGCCAGCAGCCCAAGCCTAAATTTCGTTACAGGGGCGGGAAACACCATATATTTT | CASSPSLNFVTGAGNTIYF
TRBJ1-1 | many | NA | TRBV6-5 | TGTGCCGTACAGGGGAACACTGAAGCTTTCTTT | CAVQGNTEAFF
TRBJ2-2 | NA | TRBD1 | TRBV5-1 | TGCGCCAGCAACGGACAGGGTAACACCGGGGAGCTGTTTTTT | CASNGQGNTGELFF
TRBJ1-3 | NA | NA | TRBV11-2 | TGTGCCAGCAGCGCTTGGGGGGGGACGGGAAACACCATATATTTT | CASSAWGGTGNTIYF
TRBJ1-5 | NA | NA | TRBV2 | TGTGCCAGCAGCCTATTAGAGCGCAATCAGCCCCAGCATTTT | CASSLLERNQPQHF
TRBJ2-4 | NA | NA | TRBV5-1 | TGCGCCAGCAGCTTTATGGGTGGGGCAGTACTAGCCAAAAACATTCAGTACTTC | CASSFMGGAVLAKNIQYF
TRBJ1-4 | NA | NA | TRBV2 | TGTGCCAGCAGCGGGGGTGAGGAAAAACTGTTTTTT | CASSGGEEKLFF
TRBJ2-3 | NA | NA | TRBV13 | TGTGCCAGCAGCTCTTCGGGACACCCCACAGATACGCAGTATTTT | CASSSSGHPTDTQYF
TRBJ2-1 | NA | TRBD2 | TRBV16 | TGTGCCAGCAGCCAATGGACTAGCGGGGCCAATGAGCAGTTCTTC | CASSQWTSGANEQFF
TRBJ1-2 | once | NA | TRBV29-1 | TGCAGCGTTGGGCAGGAGGGATATGGCTACACCTTC | CSVGQEGYGYTF
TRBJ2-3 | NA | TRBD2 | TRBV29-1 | TGCAGCGTTGAAAATCCCCCCCGGGGGCGAGAGCGGGGGGGTAAACATACGCAGTATTTT | CSVENPPRGRERGGKHTQYF
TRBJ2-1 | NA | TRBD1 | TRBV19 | TGTGCCAGTAGTATAGACGACAGGGGGCTCTACAATGAGCAGTTCTTC | CASSIDDRGLYNEQFF
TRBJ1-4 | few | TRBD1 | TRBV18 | TGTGCCAGCTCACCACCTCGGAAGCCGGGACAGGGAGACGAAAAACTGTTTTTT | CASSPPRKPGQGDEKLFF
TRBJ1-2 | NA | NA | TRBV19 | TGTGCCACCCAAGGGGACACAAGGAATTTAGGGTATGGCTACACCTTC | CATQGDTRNLGYGYTF
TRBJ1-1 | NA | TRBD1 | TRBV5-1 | TGCGCCAGCAGCTCCTTACAGGGGTCCGGGACTGAAGCTTTCTTT | CASSSLQGSGTEAFF
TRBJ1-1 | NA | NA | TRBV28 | TGTGCCAGCAGGGAAAGCGGCACTGAAGCTTTCTTT | CASRESGTEAFF
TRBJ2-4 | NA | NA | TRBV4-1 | TGCGCCAGCAGCCAAGATCAGGTGTGGGCAAGAGGGAACATTCAGTACTTC | CASSQDQVWARGNIQYF
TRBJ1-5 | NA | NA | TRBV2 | TGTGCCAGCAGGGTGGACAGAGATCAGCCCCAGCATTTT | CASRVDRDQPQHF
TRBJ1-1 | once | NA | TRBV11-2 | TGTGCCAGCAGCTTACCAGGGAACATGAACACTGAAGCTTTCTTT | CASSLPGNMNTEAFF
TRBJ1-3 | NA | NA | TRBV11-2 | TGTGCCAGCAGCTTCGTTAGAGGAAACACCATATATTTT | CASSFVRGNTIYF
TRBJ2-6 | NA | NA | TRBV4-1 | TGCGCCAGCAGCCCCGCAGGGAAGTCTGGGGCCAACGTCCTGACTTTC | CASSPAGKSGANVLTF
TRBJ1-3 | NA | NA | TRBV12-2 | TGTGCAAGTCGCTTGATCCCGACAGCCAGCTCTGGAAACACCATATATTTT | CASRLIPTASSGNTIYF
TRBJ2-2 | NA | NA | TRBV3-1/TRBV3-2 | TGTGCCAGCAGCCAAGGACAGACGAACACCGGGGAGCTGTTTTTT | CASSQGQTNTGELFF